Below are 13 T cell receptor beta chains sequenced from a single sample in a study of blood T cell repertoires in COVID-19. Some clones are missing from TCRdb's copy, which holds only in-frame ones; the method was immunoSEQ multiplex PCR. The sample records 100,000 or so clones, 65% to 90% being singletons. The sequenced sample was peripheral blood. These receptors all come from a man older than 75 with acute or convalescent COVID-19.

This clone has ten or more counts. This sequence joins TRBV5-1 and TRBJ1-2; D is undetermined. V lost 0 bases to trimming and J lost 8 bases, with 8 bases between them. The CDR3 loop spans 12 amino acids. CDR1 is SGHRS and CDR2 is YFSETQ in the germline V gene. CDR3 nucleotide sequence: TGCGCCAGCAGCTTGGAGCTAGGCGGCTACACCTTC. Amino acid sequence: CASSLELGGYTF.

The chain employs TRBV6-6 and TRBJ1-5; TRBD1 might be the D (6 bases). Trimming shortened V by 7 bases and J by 4 bases, and 11 bases separated the two germline ends. The CDR3 covers 13 residues. The germline V gene encodes CDR1 MNHNY and CDR2 SVGAGI (reference sequence). CDR3 in DNA: TGTGCCAGCACAGCCCAGGGGAATCAGCCCCAGCATTTT. This encodes CASTAQGNQPQHF.

The chain employs TRBV5-1 and TRBJ2-3; perhaps TRBD1 as D (6 bases). There are 14 residues in the CDR3. The ends were cut back, 4 bases at V and 5 bases at J, with 14 bases in the middle. Per germline, CDR1 SGHRS and CDR2 YFSETQ. The CDR3 sequence: CASSPDRNRDTQYF. In nucleotides, the CDR3 is TGCGCCAGCAGCCCCGACAGGAACAGAGATACGCAGTATTTT.

The gene calls are TRBV2 and TRBJ2-5; D not resolved. V dropped 3 bases and J dropped 7 bases, with 6 bases sitting between them. Germline V CDR1 and CDR2: SNHLY, FYNNEI. The CDR3 is made up of 11 amino acids. CDR3 region: CASSDSVTQYF. DNA for the CDR3: TGTGCCAGCAGTGATTCCGTGACCCAGTACTTC.

This sequence joins TRBV5-1 and TRBJ1-3; TRBD1 might be the D (5 bases). Germline V CDR1 and CDR2: SGHRS, YFSETQ. The CDR3 is made up of 15 amino acids. Deletions cut 0 bases from V and 4 bases from J, with 11 bases between. The CDR3 nucleotides are TGCGCCAGCAGCTTGGTGGGGGAGGACGGAAACACCATATATTTT. Translating gives CASSLVGEDGNTIYF.

This chain joins TRBV30 and TRBJ2-6; TRBD2 matches at 8 bases. This CDR3 comprises 15 residues. Germline values: CDR1 GTSNPN, CDR2 SVGIG (reference sequence). The junction had 3 bases not matched to a gene; V was cut back by 3 bases and J by 2 bases. CDR3 region: CAWSRAGAGANVLTF. CDR3 DNA sequence: TGTGCCTGGAGCCGAGCGGGAGCTGGGGCCAACGTCCTGACTTTC.

The chain links TRBV7-2 to TRBJ1-1; TRBD1 is a possible D gene (5 bases). The CDR3 contains 14 residues. The ends were cut back, 1 base at V and 6 bases at J, with 12 bases in the middle. Germline V CDR1 and CDR2: SGHTA, FQGNSA. CDR3 in amino acids: CASSLVGTPPEAFF. The CDR3 DNA is TGTGCCAGCAGCTTAGTGGGGACTCCACCTGAAGCTTTCTTT. The full variable domain, completed using reference TRBV7-2 and TRBJ1-1, is GAGVSQSPSNKVTEKGKDVELRCDPISGHTALYWYRQSLGQGLEFLIYFQGNSAPDKSGLPSDRFSAERTGGSVSTLTIQRTQQEDSAVYLCASSLVGTPPEAFFGQGTRLTVV.

In its sample, this clone was seen many times. The V and J genes are TRBV7-6 and TRBJ1-1; maybe TRBD1 (6 bases). The V gene's germline CDR1 is SGHVS and CDR2 FNYEAQ. Deletions cut 5 bases from V and 2 bases from J, with 9 bases between. This CDR3 spans 13 amino acids. CDR3 coding DNA: TGTGCCAGCAGCGCGGACAGTAACACTGAAGCTTTCTTT. This translates into CASSADSNTEAFF.

The V gene is TRBV28, the J gene TRBJ1-5; 8 nucleotides match TRBD1. The CDR3 covers 19 residues. Germline lookup yields CDR1 MDHEN and CDR2 SYDVKM. The V and J ends lost 6 bases and 0 bases, in that order; junction bases with no gene match: 16. The CDR3 bases are TGTGCCAGCAGACCCGCAGGGGGCGAGCGTTCCGATAGCAATCAGCCCCAGCATTTT. It specifies CASRPAGGERSDSNQPQHF.

V usage is TRBV6-2 or TRBV6-3 and J usage is TRBJ2-1; 7 bases fit TRBD2. Germline V gene sequence: CDR1 MNHEY, CDR2 SVGEGT. The ends lost 5 bases at V and 9 bases at J; junction bases unmatched: 4. The CDR3 runs 12 residues. CDR3 residues: CASSTGLLEQFF. The CDR3, as DNA: TGTGCCAGCAGTACGGGACTACTTGAGCAGTTCTTC.

The chain is built from TRBV19 and TRBJ1-5, with a weak D call TRBD1 (5 bases). V lost 3 bases to trimming and J lost 5 bases, with 11 bases between them. This CDR3 spans 14 amino acids. The V gene's germline CDR1 is LNHDA and CDR2 SQIVND (reference sequence). The DNA for the CDR3 is TGTGCCAGTAGTATCCCGGGACTCGATCAGCCCCAGCATTTT. It codes for CASSIPGLDQPQHF. Complete variable domain (other parts from reference TRBV19 and TRBJ1-5): DGGITQSPKYLFRKEGQNVTLSCEQNLNHDAMYWYRQDPGQGLRLIYYSQIVNDFQKGDIAEGYSVSREKKESFPLTVTSAQKNPTAFYLCASSIPGLDQPQHFGDGTRLSIL.

The chain is built from TRBV30 and TRBJ2-3, with TRBD1 matching 10 bases. V lost 3 bases to trimming and J lost 6 bases; unmatched junction nucleotides: 12. CDR3 length equals 16 residues. Germline-derived CDR1 and CDR2 are GTSNPN and SVGIG (reference sequence). The CDR3, as DNA: TGTGCCTGGAGGAGGACAGGGGGGGACTGGAGGGATACGCAGTATTTT. Its protein is CAWRRTGGDWRDTQYF.

This sequence joins TRBV4-1 and TRBJ2-1; 10 bases line up with TRBD2. Germline-derived CDR1 and CDR2 are MGHRA and YSYEKL. The CDR3 spans 17 residues. With 4 bases clipped from V and 7 bases from J, the junction kept 13 bases outside the gene matches. The CDR3 sequence is CASSPRVGAGGGNEQFF. In DNA form, the CDR3 reads TGCGCCAGCAGCCCCCGAGTAGGAGCGGGGGGGGGTAATGAGCAGTTCTTC.